Listed below are T cell receptor beta chains from one sample, sequenced in a study of blood T cell repertoires in COVID-19. Produced via immunoSEQ multiplex PCR; TCRdb's table is partial and in-frame only. The data hold 90,000 to 150,000 clones, with 88% observed a single time. Material for sequencing was peripheral blood. All receptors come from a woman in her fifties or sixties with active or convalescent COVID-19. Both conserved end residues are part of each CDR3. The D gene is left open where the match is weak. Part of the rows lack a size; the others show once, few, many or a class for expanded clones.

TRBJ1-5	NA	NA	TRBV24-1	TGTGCCACCAGTGCCCACAGGCCCCTCAATCAGCCCCAGCATTTT	CATSAHRPLNQPQHF
TRBJ1-5	few	NA	TRBV27	TGTGCCAGCAGTCTCCGTTATAGCAATCAGCCCCAGCATTTT	CASSLRYSNQPQHF
TRBJ1-3	NA	NA	TRBV6-2/TRBV6-3	TGTGCCAGCAGTTACCCTTCCTCAGGGACTTTCGCTGGAAACACCATATATTTT	CASSYPSSGTFAGNTIYF
TRBJ1-2	NA	TRBD1	TRBV30	TGTGCCTCTTCCGGGACAGTCTATGGCTACACCTTC	CASSGTVYGYTF
TRBJ2-3	NA	NA	TRBV9	TGTGCCAGCAGCGTAAGAGGCGGGCCCACAGATACGCAGTATTTT	CASSVRGGPTDTQYF
TRBJ2-5	few	TRBD1	TRBV7-2	TGTGCCAGCAGCCTCGCAACAGGGGGACGGGAGACCCAGTACTTC	CASSLATGGRETQYF
TRBJ1-1	NA	NA	TRBV13	TGTGCCAGCGGATCGGACAGCTTGAACACTGAAGCTTTCTTT	CASGSDSLNTEAFF
TRBJ2-2	NA	NA	TRBV2	TGTGCCAGCAGAATGACAGACGAAACCGGGGAGCTGTTTTTT	CASRMTDETGELFF
TRBJ1-2	many	TRBD1	TRBV27	TGTGCCAGCAGTTCAGGCCTCTCAGGGGGCCTGGTAGGCGGCTACACCTTC	CASSSGLSGGLVGGYTF
TRBJ1-6	once	NA	TRBV7-2	TGTGCCAGCAGGCAGGGGAGTAGGAATTCACCCCTCCACTTT	CASRQGSRNSPLHF
TRBJ1-1	NA	NA	TRBV30	TGTGCCTGGAGTGCCCAAGGGGGCACTGAAGCTTTCTTT	CAWSAQGGTEAFF
TRBJ2-3	NA	NA	TRBV7-2	TGTGCCAGCAGCTTCGGACTACCCCCCACAGATACGCAGTATTTT	CASSFGLPPTDTQYF
TRBJ2-1	NA	TRBD1	TRBV4-2	TGTGCCAGCAGTCCGACAGGGGGTTACAATGAGCAGTTCTTC	CASSPTGGYNEQFF
TRBJ2-1	NA	TRBD1	TRBV28	TGTGCCAGCAGTTTATTCGGGACAGGGAAATACAATGAGCAGTTCTTC	CASSLFGTGKYNEQFF
TRBJ1-2	NA	TRBD1	TRBV5-1	TGCGCCAGCAGCTATACAGGGGGGAGCTATGGCTACACCTTC	CASSYTGGSYGYTF
TRBJ2-2	NA	TRBD1	TRBV13	TGTGCCAGCAGCCCGAGGGGGCCTATGAACACCGGGGAGCTGTTTTTT	CASSPRGPMNTGELFF
TRBJ2-3	NA	TRBD1	TRBV28	TGTGCCAGCAGTCTGGACAGGGGGCACACAGATACGCAGTATTTT	CASSLDRGHTDTQYF
TRBJ1-1	NA	NA	TRBV7-6	TGTGCCATTATTGTGAACACTGAAGCTTTCTTT	CAIIVNTEAFF
TRBJ1-6	NA	NA	TRBV3-1/TRBV3-2	TGTGCCAGCAGCCACCAGGATTCACCCCTCCACTTT	CASSHQDSPLHF
TRBJ2-1	NA	NA	TRBV12-1	TGTGCCAGCAGCCAAGCACACCACTTTGGGACCCAGCAGGCGGGAGGGCGGAATGAGCAGTTCTTC	CASSQAHHFGTQQAGGRNEQFF
TRBJ2-7	NA	TRBD2	TRBV6-5	TGTGCCAGCATGGGGGGGAACTACGAGCAGTACTTC	CASMGGNYEQYF
TRBJ2-5	NA	TRBD2	TRBV5-4	TGTGCCAGCAGCTTGGGGCTAGCGGGAGTTGAAGAGACCCAGTACTTC	CASSLGLAGVEETQYF
TRBJ2-7	NA	TRBD1	TRBV7-2	TGTGCCAGCAGTCTAGACTGGGACAGTTACGACTACGAGCAGTACTTC	CASSLDWDSYDYEQYF
TRBJ1-1	NA	NA	TRBV9	TGTGCCAGCAACCTCGGGCAGGGGACTGAAGCTTTCTTT	CASNLGQGTEAFF
TRBJ1-2	NA	TRBD1	TRBV11-2	TGTGCCAGCAGCTTAGTGGCAGGGGGCTATGGCTACACCTTC	CASSLVAGGYGYTF
TRBJ2-1	NA	TRBD2	TRBV19	TGTGCCAGTAGTCCGAAGACTAGCGGGAGGTCCCCATGGGAGCAGTTCTTC	CASSPKTSGRSPWEQFF
TRBJ2-2	NA	TRBD2	TRBV4-1	TGCGCCAGCAGCCAAGCCTACGGGAGGAGTAACACCGGGGAGCTGTTTTTT	CASSQAYGRSNTGELFF